The TCR beta chain described here comes from a study of shared clonotypes between healthy human individuals. Study-level information: The plates for each donor numbered three CD4 naive, three CD4 memory, two CD8 naive and one CD8 memory. Study observations and caveats: Clonotype sharing among the donors was expected to vary with sequencing depth. A small donor pool kept down the genetic and exposure-history diversity that was represented.

Unmatched junction bases numbered 11, after V lost 3 bases and J lost 12 bases. The CDR3 loop spans 15 amino acids. Germline V gene lookup returns CDR1 MNHEY and CDR2 SMNVEV (reference sequence). Note on this clone: Its antigen is undetermined.

The data were produced by immunoSEQ multiplex PCR, yet TCRdb's version contains in-frame clones alone and is incomplete. The table has a few million clones, approximately 95% seen once; the top ten hold 0.39%. The chain carries TRBV27 and TRBJ2-1; TRBD2 aligns across 10 bases. This clonotype was sampled from a man between 18 and 29 years old in good health. Some clones in this sample may be carry-over from other donors' samples. Sequencing was carried out using naive CD4+ T cells from PBMCs. As to subset: CD45RA+ positively selected. CDR3 coding DNA: TGTGCCAGCAGTTTCGCAGCGGGAGGGCCTCAGGGGCAGTTCTTC. It yields the protein CASSFAAGGPQGQFF.